The T cell receptor beta chain under discussion was sequenced for a study of beta chain features in type 1 diabetes. Overall study findings and caveats: VDJ junctions from patients with type 1 diabetes contained fewer insertions and more deletions. Because the template was cDNA, high-expressing cells might be over-represented.

cDNA synthesis used the whole RNA isolate, giving expressed TCRB sequences. Profiling relied on immunoSEQ multiplex PCR, and the TCRdb table lists in-frame clones only, not all of them. This table has 160,000 or so clones, around 10% appearing once. For this clone: The target antigen is unknown.

The CDR3 has 12 residues. Germline CDR1 reads MNHNY; CDR2 reads SVGAGI (reference sequence). V was shortened by 5 bases and J by 13 bases, with 14 bases between the two germline ends. The chain combines TRBV6-6 with TRBJ1-4; a weak D match, TRBD1 (5 bases). Sequenced sample: central memory CD4+ T cells from blood. The TCR comes from a man younger than 35 in good health. CDR3 nucleotides: TGTGCCAGCAGTCCGACCCGAGACAGACTGTTTTTT. Translated: CASSPTRDRLFF.